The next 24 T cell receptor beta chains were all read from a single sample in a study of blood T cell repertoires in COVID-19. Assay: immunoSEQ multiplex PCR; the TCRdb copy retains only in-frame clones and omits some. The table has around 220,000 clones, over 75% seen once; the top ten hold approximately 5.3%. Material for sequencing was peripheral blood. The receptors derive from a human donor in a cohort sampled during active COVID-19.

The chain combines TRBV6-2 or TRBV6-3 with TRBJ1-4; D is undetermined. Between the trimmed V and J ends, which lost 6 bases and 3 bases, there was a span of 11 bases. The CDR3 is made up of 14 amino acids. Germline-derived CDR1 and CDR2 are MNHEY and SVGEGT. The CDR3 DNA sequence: TGTGCCAGCAGCATCCATACATCTAATGAAAAACTGTTTTTT. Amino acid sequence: CASSIHTSNEKLFF.

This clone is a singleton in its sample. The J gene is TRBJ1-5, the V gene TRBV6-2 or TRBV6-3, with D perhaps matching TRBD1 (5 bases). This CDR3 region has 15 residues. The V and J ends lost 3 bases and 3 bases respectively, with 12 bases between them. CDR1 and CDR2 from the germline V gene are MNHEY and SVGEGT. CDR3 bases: TGTGCCAGCAGTTATCGCTCAGGGCCCAATCAGCCCCAGCATTTT. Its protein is CASSYRSGPNQPQHF.

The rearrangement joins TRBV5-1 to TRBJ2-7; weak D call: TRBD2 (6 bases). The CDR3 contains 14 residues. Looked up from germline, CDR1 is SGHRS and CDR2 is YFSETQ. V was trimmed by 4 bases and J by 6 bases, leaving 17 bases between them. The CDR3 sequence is CASSLGSGGGEQYF. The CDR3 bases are TGCGCCAGCAGCCTCGGGAGCGGCGGTGGCGAGCAGTACTTC.

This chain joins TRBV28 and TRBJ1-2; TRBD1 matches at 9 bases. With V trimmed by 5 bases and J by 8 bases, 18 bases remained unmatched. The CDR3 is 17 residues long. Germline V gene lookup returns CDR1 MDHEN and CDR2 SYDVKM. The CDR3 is CASSSPGQGAPNRGYTF. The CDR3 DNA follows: TGTGCCAGCAGTAGCCCGGGACAGGGAGCCCCCAACAGGGGCTACACCTTC.

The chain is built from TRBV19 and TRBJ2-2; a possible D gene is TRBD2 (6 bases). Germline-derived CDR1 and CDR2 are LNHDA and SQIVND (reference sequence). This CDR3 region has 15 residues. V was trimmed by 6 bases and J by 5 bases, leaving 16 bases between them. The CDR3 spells CASRAWGVRTGELFF. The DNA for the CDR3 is TGTGCCAGTAGAGCGTGGGGGGTGAGGACCGGGGAGCTGTTTTTT. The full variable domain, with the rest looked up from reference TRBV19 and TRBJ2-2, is DGGITQSPKYLFRKEGQNVTLSCEQNLNHDAMYWYRQDPGQGLRLIYYSQIVNDFQKGDIAEGYSVSREKKESFPLTVTSAQKNPTAFYLCASRAWGVRTGELFFGEGSRLTVL.

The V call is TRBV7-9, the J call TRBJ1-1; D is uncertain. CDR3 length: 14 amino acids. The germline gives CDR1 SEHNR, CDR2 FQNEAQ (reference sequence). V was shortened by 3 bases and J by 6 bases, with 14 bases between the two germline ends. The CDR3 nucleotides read TGTGCCAGCAGCTTGAGGGCCGTCTTCCCTGAAGCTTTCTTT. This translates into CASSLRAVFPEAFF. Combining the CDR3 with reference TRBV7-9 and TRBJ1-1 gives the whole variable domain DTGVSQNPRHKITKRGQNVTFRCDPISEHNRLYWYRQTLGQGPEFLTYFQNEAQLEKSRLLSDRFSAERPKGSFSTLEIQRTEQGDSAMYLCASSLRAVFPEAFFGQGTRLTVV.

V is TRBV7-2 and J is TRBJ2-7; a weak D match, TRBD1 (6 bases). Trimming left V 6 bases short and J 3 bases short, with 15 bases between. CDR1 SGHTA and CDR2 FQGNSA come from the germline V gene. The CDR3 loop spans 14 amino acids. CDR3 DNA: TGTGCCAGCAGACCGGAGACAGGACGCTACGAGCAGTACTTC. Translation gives CASRPETGRYEQYF.

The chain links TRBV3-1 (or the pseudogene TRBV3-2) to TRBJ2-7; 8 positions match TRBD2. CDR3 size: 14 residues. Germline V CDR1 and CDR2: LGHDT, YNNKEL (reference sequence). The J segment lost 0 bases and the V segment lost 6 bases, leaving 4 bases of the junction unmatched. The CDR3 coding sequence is TGTGCCAGCAGGGCCGGGGGGGGCTCCTACGAGCAGTACTTC. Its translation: CASRAGGGSYEQYF.

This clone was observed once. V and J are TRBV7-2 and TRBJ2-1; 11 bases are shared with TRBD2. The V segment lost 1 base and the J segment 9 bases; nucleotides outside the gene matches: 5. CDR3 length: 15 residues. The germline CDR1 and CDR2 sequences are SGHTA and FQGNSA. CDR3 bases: TGTGCCAGCAGCTTAGTGGTTAGCGGGAGGGGTGAGCAGTTCTTC. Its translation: CASSLVVSGRGEQFF.

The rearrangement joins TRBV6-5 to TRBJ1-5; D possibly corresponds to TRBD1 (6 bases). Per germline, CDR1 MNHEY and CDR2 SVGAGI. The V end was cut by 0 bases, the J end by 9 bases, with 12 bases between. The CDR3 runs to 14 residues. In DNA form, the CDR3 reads TGTGCCAGCAGTTACTCGGGGGCCCTCGGGCCCCAGCATTTT. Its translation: CASSYSGALGPQHF.

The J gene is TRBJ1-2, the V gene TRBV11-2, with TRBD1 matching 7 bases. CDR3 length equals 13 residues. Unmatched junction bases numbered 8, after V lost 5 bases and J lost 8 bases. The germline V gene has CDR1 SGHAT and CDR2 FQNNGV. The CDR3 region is CASSPTGRGGYTF. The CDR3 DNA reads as TGTGCCAGCAGCCCGACAGGGCGGGGAGGCTACACCTTC.

This CDR3 reads CASSPFQESGNTIYF. CDR3 nucleotides: TGTGCCAGCTCACCATTCCAGGAATCTGGAAACACCATATATTTT. The V and J genes are TRBV18 and TRBJ1-3; D uncertain. CDR1 is KGHSH and CDR2 is LQKENI in the germline V gene. V lost 2 bases and J lost 1, with 9 bases in between. The CDR3 totals 15 residues.

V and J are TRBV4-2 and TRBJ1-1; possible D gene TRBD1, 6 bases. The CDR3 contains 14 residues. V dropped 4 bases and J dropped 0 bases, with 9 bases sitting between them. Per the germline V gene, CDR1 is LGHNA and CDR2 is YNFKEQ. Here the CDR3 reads CASSPNRVNTEAFF. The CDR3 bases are TGTGCCAGCAGCCCCAACAGGGTGAACACTGAAGCTTTCTTT.

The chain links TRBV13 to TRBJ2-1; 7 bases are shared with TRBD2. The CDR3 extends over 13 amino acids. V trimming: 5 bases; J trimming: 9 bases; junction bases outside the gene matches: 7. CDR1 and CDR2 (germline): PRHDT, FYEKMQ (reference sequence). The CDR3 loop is CASSHGRESEQFF. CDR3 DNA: TGTGCCAGCAGCCACGGGCGGGAGAGTGAGCAGTTCTTC.

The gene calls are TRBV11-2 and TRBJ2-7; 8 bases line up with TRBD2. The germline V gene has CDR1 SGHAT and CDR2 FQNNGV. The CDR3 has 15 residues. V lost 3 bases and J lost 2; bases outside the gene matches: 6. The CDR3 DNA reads TGTGCCAGCAGCTTCACTAGCGGAAGTCCCTACGAGCAGTACTTC. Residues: CASSFTSGSPYEQYF.

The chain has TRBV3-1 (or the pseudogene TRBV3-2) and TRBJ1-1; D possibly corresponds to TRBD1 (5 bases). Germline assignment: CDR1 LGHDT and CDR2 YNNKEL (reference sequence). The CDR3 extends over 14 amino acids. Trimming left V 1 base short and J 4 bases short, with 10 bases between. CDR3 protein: CASSQVAGGTEAFF. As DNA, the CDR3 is TGTGCCAGCAGCCAAGTAGCCGGGGGCACTGAAGCTTTCTTT.

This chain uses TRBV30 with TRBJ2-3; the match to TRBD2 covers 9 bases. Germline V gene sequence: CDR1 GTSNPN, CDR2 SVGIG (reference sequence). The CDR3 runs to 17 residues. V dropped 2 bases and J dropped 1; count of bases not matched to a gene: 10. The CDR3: CAWSRTSGSYRTDTQYF. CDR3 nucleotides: TGTGCCTGGAGTCGAACTAGCGGGTCCTATCGCACAGATACGCAGTATTTT. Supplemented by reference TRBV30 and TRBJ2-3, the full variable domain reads SQTIHQWPATLVQPVGSPLSLECTVEGTSNPNLYWYRQAAGRGLQLLFYSVGIGQISSEVPQNLSASRPQDRQFILSSKKLLLSDSGFYLCAWSRTSGSYRTDTQYFGPGTRLTVL.

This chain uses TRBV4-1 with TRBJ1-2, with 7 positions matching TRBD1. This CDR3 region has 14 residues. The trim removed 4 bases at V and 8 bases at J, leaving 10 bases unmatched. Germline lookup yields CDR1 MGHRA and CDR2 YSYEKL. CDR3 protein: CASSPVGGGHGYTF. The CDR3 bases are TGCGCCAGCAGCCCGGTTGGAGGGGGCCACGGCTACACCTTC.

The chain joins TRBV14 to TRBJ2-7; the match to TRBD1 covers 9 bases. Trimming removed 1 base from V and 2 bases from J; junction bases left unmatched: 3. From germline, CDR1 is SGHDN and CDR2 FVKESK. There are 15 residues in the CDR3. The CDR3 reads CASSQGGTGTYEQYF. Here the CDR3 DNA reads TGTGCCAGCAGCCAAGGAGGGACAGGGACCTACGAGCAGTACTTC. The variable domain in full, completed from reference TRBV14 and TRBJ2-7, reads EAGVTQFPSHSVIEKGQTVTLRCDPISGHDNLYWYRRVMGKEIKFLLHFVKESKQDESGMPNNRFLAERTGGTYSTLKVQPAELEDSGVYFCASSQGGTGTYEQYFGPGTRLTVT.

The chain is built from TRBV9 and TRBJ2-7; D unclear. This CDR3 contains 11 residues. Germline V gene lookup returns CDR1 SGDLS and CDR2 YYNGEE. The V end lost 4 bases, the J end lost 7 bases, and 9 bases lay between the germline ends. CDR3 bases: TGTGCCAGCAGCAACGAGGATGAGCAGTACTTC. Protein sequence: CASSNEDEQYF.

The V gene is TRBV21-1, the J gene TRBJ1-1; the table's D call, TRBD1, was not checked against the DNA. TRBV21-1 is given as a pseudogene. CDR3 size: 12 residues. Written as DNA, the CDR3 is TGTGCCAGCAGTTTGGACAGGGGCGAAGCTTTCTTT. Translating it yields CASSLDRGEAFF.

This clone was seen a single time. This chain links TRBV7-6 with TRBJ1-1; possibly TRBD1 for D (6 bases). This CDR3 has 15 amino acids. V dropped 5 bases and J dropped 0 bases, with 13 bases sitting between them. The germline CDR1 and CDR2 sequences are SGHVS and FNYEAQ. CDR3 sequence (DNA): TGTGCCAGCAGCCCAAGGACAGCTATGAACACTGAAGCTTTCTTT. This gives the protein CASSPRTAMNTEAFF.

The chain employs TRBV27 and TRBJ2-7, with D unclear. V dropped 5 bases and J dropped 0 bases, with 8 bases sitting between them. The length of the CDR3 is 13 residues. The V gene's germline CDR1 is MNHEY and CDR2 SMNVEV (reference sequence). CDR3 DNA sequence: TGTGCCAGCAGTCCCCTGAGCTCCTACGAGCAGTACTTC. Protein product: CASSPLSSYEQYF.

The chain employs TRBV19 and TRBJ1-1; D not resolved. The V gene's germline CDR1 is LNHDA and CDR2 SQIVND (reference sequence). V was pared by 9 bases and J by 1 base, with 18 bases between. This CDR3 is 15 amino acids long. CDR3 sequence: CASREWEGRNTEAFF. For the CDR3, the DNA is TGTGCCAGCAGAGAATGGGAGGGTAGGAACACTGAAGCTTTCTTT.